Reported below is one T cell receptor (beta chain). This sample was taken from a study of blood T cell repertoires in COVID-19. TCRdb keeps only in-frame clones here, not all; method: immunoSEQ multiplex PCR. The profile shows just over 300,000 clones, 65% to 90% of them singletons. Self-reported history from a screening survey and questionnaire set each donor's cohort. Before being deemed recovered, Cohort 3 donors had two negative PCRs, clearance, or symptom resolution. The sample comprised PBMCs or T cells enriched from blood (not recorded which). This TCR was recovered from a young man who had recovered from COVID-19.

The CDR3 DNA follows: TGTGCCAGCAGCCCCGGGACAGGGATCCTCACTGAGCAGTTCTTC. Translated, it gives CASSPGTGILTEQFF. The chain recombines TRBV21-1 with TRBJ2-1; the table's D call of TRBD1 was not tested on the DNA. TRBV21-1 is a listed pseudogene. The CDR3 totals 15 residues.